The present T cell receptor beta chain was sequenced within a study of regulatory T cells in long-lasting Graves disease. V lost 4 bases and J lost 4, with 14 bases in between. CDR1 is LGHDT, CDR2 YNNKEL, per germline (reference sequence). The CDR3 sequence is 15 residues long. In building TCR beta libraries, iRepertoire HTBI primers were used together with Arm-PCR of CDR3 regions. TCRdb called the multiplex PCR reads again in MiXCR, with one record for every CDR3 protein. The data contain 400,000 to 500,000 distinct CDR3 sequences, approximately 15% of them singletons. Time point given: newly diagnosed GD, antithyroid drugs for less than 3 months. Extracted PBMC RNA gave rise to the TCR library. This sample was shared with a second study, whose subject was T cells in Graves' hyperthyroidism and ophthalmopathy.

The chain is built from TRBV3-1 and TRBJ1-5; D is perhaps TRBD1 (5 bases). The TCR originated in a woman aged 40 to 50 with Graves disease. This specimen consisted of peripheral blood mononuclear cells (PBMCs), obtained at new diagnosis, from a patient treated with antithyroid drugs. The DNA of the CDR3 is TGTGCCAGCAGCCCGATCCCAGGGAGGAATCAGCCCCAGCATTTT. Translation: CASSPIPGRNQPQHF.